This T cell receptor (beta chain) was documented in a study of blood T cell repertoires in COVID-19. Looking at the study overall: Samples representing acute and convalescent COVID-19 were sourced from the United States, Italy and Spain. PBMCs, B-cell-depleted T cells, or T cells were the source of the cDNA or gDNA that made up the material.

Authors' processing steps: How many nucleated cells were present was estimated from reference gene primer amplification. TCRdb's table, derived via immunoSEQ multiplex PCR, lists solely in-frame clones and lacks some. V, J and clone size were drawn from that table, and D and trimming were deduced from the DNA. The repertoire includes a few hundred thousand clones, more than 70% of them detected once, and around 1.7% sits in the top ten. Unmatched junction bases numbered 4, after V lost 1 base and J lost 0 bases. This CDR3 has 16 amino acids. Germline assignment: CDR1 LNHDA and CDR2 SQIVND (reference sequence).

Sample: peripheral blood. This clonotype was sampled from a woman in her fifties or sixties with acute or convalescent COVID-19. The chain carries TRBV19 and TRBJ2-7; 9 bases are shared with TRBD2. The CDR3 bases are TGTGCCAGTAGTATAGGGCTAGCGGGGAGCTCCTACGAGCAGTACTTC. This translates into CASSIGLAGSSYEQYF.